This TCR beta chain comes out of a study of response to subunit inactivated influenza vaccine (dated by TCRdb to the late 2010s). Regarding the complete study: To follow how T cells responded to a trivalent subunit inactivated influenza vaccine, the researchers relied on deep quantitative profiling of the T cell receptor repertoire.

After removal of 10 bases from V and 6 bases from J, the junction retains 2 bases not matched to a gene. Reading from cysteine to phenylalanine, the CDR3 counts 10 amino acids. The sequence is cut down to CDR3 DNA, 30 bases in frame from base 1. The method behind the library was RT-PCR. Instrument used: Illumina HiSeq 2500. TCRdb cleaned the public reads at Q25 with fastp, built clones with MiXCR and kept in-frame beta chains. A single entry per CDR3 protein holds the most common genes and DNA from its merged rows. Within this sample are about 300,000 distinct CDR3 sequences, with approximately 21% of them counted one time only. The ten largest clones capture under 13% of the sample. The study at large found these results: The authors suggested that each seasonal influenza vaccination may recruit only a limited number of new T cells.

In this sample, this clonotype turned up many times. Its antigen remains undetermined. No much larger clonotype is one base removed from it; base qualities were not supplied. The sequencing used PBMCs from blood, collected roughly 20 months after vaccination. Rearrangement joined TRBV12-3 or TRBV12-4 to TRBJ1-1; the central 7 bases match TRBD1. The clonotype was recovered from a man aged 50 to 69 who received an inactivated influenza vaccine. Donor details come from another sample of the same person, matched by shared clones. DNA sequence: TGTGCCACGGGACAGCCTGAAGCTTTCTTT. The encoded protein is CATGQPEAFF.